This passage covers 19 T cell receptor beta chains from one sample sequenced in a study of molecular identifiers for immune sequencing clone quantification (dated by TCRdb to the late 2010s). Libraries were constructed by PCR. TCRdb names Illumina HiSeq 4000 as the instrument used. In TCRdb, the public reads were trimmed at Q25 with fastp and aligned with MiXCR, with productive beta chains retained. One record per CDR3 amino acid sequence lists the most common genes and DNA. Recorded for this sample are about 68,000 distinct CDR3 sequences; approximately 18% of them occurred a single time. Jointly, the top ten make up around 1.5% of the sample. The sample comprised naive CD8+ T cells from blood, with Jurkat cell RNA spiked in. What the cell subset or site label conveys for this sample: FACS-sorted CD8+CD4-CCR7+CD45RA+ naive T cells. These receptors were obtained from a human donor in good health. Some libraries in this study had Jurkat cell RNA spiked in.

This clonotype was recorded at least ten times. The chain recombines TRBV11-2 with TRBJ1-2; D gene uncertain. Trimming removed 1 base at V and 4 bases at J, with 10 bases between. Germline-derived CDR1 and CDR2 are SGHAT and FQNNGV. CDR3 length equals 14 residues. The CDR3 region is CASSLARVSYGYTF. The CDR3 region has the DNA TGTGCCAGCAGCTTAGCGAGGGTCAGCTATGGCTACACCTTC.

This rearrangement joins TRBV12-5 to TRBJ2-1, with 11 positions matching TRBD2. Germline-derived CDR1 and CDR2 are LGHNT and FRNRAP. The CDR3 totals 14 residues. V trimming: 7 bases; J trimming: 5 bases; junction bases outside the gene matches: 4. The CDR3 nucleotides are TGTGCTAGTGCCATTAGCGGGAGGGACAATGAGCAGTTCTTC. Translation gives CASAISGRDNEQFF. Complete variable domain (other parts from reference TRBV12-5 and TRBJ2-1): DARVTQTPRHKVTEMGQEVTMRCQPILGHNTVFWYRQTMMQGLELLAYFRNRAPLDDSGMPKDRFSAEMPDATLATLKIQPSEPRDSAVYFCASAISGRDNEQFFGPGTRLTVL.

With respect to this clonotype: A read error is possible here, since a much larger clone lies one base away. The chain is built from TRBV27 and TRBJ2-1, with TRBD2 matching over 8 bases. Germline values: CDR1 MNHEY, CDR2 SMNVEV (reference sequence). V was pared by 5 bases and J by 15 bases, with 15 bases of the junction left unmatched. This CDR3 region has 14 residues. CDR3 residues: CASSRFYSGEKGFF. The CDR3 nucleotides read TGTGCCAGCAGTCGCTTCTATAGCGGGGAGAAGGGGTTCTTC.

This clonotype was detected many times. This sequence joins TRBV3-1 and TRBJ2-2; TRBD1 is a possible D gene (5 bases). Trimming took off 1 base at V and 3 bases at J, with 9 bases between the two ends. This CDR3 region has 15 residues. Per germline, CDR1 LGHDT and CDR2 YNNKEL (reference sequence). The CDR3 DNA sequence: TGTGCCAGCAGCCAAGGGGGCGCGGACACCGGGGAGCTGTTTTTT. Protein product: CASSQGGADTGELFF.

Ten or more counts support this clonotype. The chain is built from TRBV20-1 and TRBJ2-1; the D is unclear. The CDR3 is 14 residues long. The germline V gene has CDR1 DFQATT and CDR2 SNEGSKA (reference sequence). V lost 3 bases, J lost 3 bases, and 12 bases lay in between. The CDR3 bases are TGCAGTGCTAGGGGTAGCAATAACTACAATGAGCAGTTCTTC. This codes for CSARGSNNYNEQFF.

The sample holds one count of this clonotype. J is TRBJ2-2 and V is TRBV28, with 12 bases aligning to TRBD2. The CDR3 extends over 16 amino acids. V lost 7 bases to trimming and J lost 6 bases; unmatched junction nucleotides: 9. Germline lookup yields CDR1 MDHEN and CDR2 SYDVKM. The CDR3 loop reads CASTGPSGGGAGELFF. As DNA, the CDR3 is TGTGCCAGCACAGGACCTAGCGGGGGGGGTGCCGGGGAGCTGTTTTTT.

In regard to this clonotype: A much larger clone is a single base away; this may be a read error. The chain joins TRBV14 to TRBJ2-2, with D possibly TRBD2 on 5 matching bases. Trimming pared 4 bases from V and 7 bases from J, leaving 13 bases between. Germline assignment: CDR1 SGHDN and CDR2 FVKESK. The CDR3 spans 14 residues. This CDR3 reads CASSPWESVGELFF. The CDR3 DNA is TGTGCCAGCAGCCCTTGGGAGAGCGTCGGGGAGCTGTTTTTT. The full variable domain, completed using reference TRBV14 and TRBJ2-2, is EAGVTQFPSHSVIEKGQTVTLRCDPISGHDNLYWYRRVMGKEIKFLLHFVKESKQDESGMPNNRFLAERTGGTYSTLKVQPAELEDSGVYFCASSPWESVGELFFGEGSRLTVL.

In its sample, this clonotype was seen a few times. A much larger clone is a single base away; this may be a read error. The chain has TRBV4-3 and TRBJ2-7; D ambiguous. The CDR3 contains 14 residues. In germline, CDR1 is LGHNA, CDR2 YSLEER. Trimming took 2 bases from V and 5 from J, leaving 13 bases between them. The DNA of the CDR3 is TGCGCCAGCAGCCAAACCCCTGTAGGCCACGAGCAGTACTTC. Translation: CASSQTPVGHEQYF.

This clonotype has ten or more counts. The CDR3 nucleotides are TGTGCCAGCAGCTTCCACCCGACTAGCGGGAACTACAATGAGCAGTTCTTC. Protein: CASSFHPTSGNYNEQFF. This chain joins TRBV7-2 and TRBJ2-1; 11 nucleotides match TRBD2. With V trimmed by 3 bases and J by 3 bases, 7 bases remained unmatched. Germline assignment: CDR1 SGHTA and CDR2 FQGNSA. CDR3 length: 17 residues. Using reference TRBV7-2 and TRBJ2-1 for the parts outside the CDR3, the full variable domain is GAGVSQSPSNKVTEKGKDVELRCDPISGHTALYWYRQSLGQGLEFLIYFQGNSAPDKSGLPSDRFSAERTGGSVSTLTIQRTQQEDSAVYLCASSFHPTSGNYNEQFFGPGTRLTVL.

This clonotype has ten or more counts. The chain carries TRBV4-1 and TRBJ1-2; 8 nucleotides match TRBD1. CDR3 length: 15 amino acids. After removal of 0 bases from V and 2 bases from J, the junction contained 2 bases not matched to a gene. In germline, CDR1 is MGHRA, CDR2 YSYEKL. CDR3: CASSQEGQVNYGYTF. The CDR3 nucleotides are TGCGCCAGCAGCCAAGAGGGACAGGTCAACTATGGCTACACCTTC.

This clonotype was detected once. Compared with germline, one end of the junction differs, possibly owing to a read error. V usage is TRBV30 and J usage is TRBJ1-5; 8 nucleotides line up with TRBD1. CDR3 length: 14 amino acids. The germline CDR1 and CDR2 sequences are GTSNPN and SVGIG (reference sequence). The CDR3 coding sequence is TGTGCCTGGAGCAACGGACAGGGCAATCGGCCCCAGCATTTT. This encodes CAWSNGQGNRPQHF.

This clonotype was observed many times. The chain links TRBV6-2 or TRBV6-3 to TRBJ2-1; TRBD2 agrees at 8 bases. CDR1 MNHEY and CDR2 SVGEGT come from the germline V gene. V trimming: 7 bases; J trimming: 0 bases; junction bases outside the gene matches: 5. The CDR3 covers 15 residues. The CDR3 loop reads CASNPSGFSYNEQFF. DNA of the CDR3: TGTGCCAGCAACCCTAGCGGGTTCTCCTACAATGAGCAGTTCTTC.

The table lists this clonotype with many counts. The chain joins TRBV20-1 to TRBJ2-5, with 7 bases lining up with TRBD2. Looked up from germline, CDR1 is DFQATT and CDR2 is SNEGSKA (reference sequence). V was clipped by 7 bases and J by 5 bases; unmatched bases: 10. CDR3 length: 13 residues. In DNA form, the CDR3 reads TGCAGTGAGGGCGGGAGTTCATGGGAGACCCAGTACTTC. Translating it yields CSEGGSSWETQYF.

There are many counts of this clonotype. The chain couples TRBV2 to TRBJ1-1; tentatively, D is TRBD1 (6 bases). Trimming stripped 6 bases from V and 2 bases from J, with 16 bases between. The CDR3 has 15 amino acids. Germline assignment: CDR1 SNHLY and CDR2 FYNNEI. The CDR3 loop is CASRVQTGLNTEAFF. CDR3 nucleotides: TGTGCCAGCAGGGTCCAGACAGGTCTAAACACTGAAGCTTTCTTT.

This chain connects TRBV24-1 to TRBJ2-1; D gene uncertain. In germline, CDR1 is KGHDR, CDR2 SFDVKD. The CDR3 is made up of 20 amino acids. Deletions cut 1 base from V and 4 bases from J, with 25 bases between. For the CDR3, the DNA is TGTGCCACCAGTGATTTCCACCTACTTACCGCCTCAGCCCGATACAATGAGCAGTTCTTC. Amino acids: CATSDFHLLTASARYNEQFF.

This clonotype was detected many times. The chain employs TRBV5-1 and TRBJ2-7, with D possibly TRBD2 on 6 matching bases. Trimming shortened V by 4 bases and J by 0 bases, and 17 bases separated the two germline ends. CDR1 and CDR2 from the germline V gene are SGHRS and YFSETQ. The CDR3 spans 16 residues. CDR3 coding DNA: TGCGCCAGCAGCCATCAAGGGACTTCGAGCTCCTACGAGCAGTACTTC. Translation gives CASSHQGTSSSYEQYF. Full variable domain (outside the CDR3, taken from reference TRBV5-1 and TRBJ2-7): KAGVTQTPRYLIKTRGQQVTLSCSPISGHRSVSWYQQTPGQGLQFLFEYFSETQRNKGNFPGRFSGRQFSNSRSEMNVSTLELGDSALYLCASSHQGTSSSYEQYFGPGTRLTVT.

The chain links TRBV29-1 to TRBJ1-1; D is ambiguous. Trimming shortened V by 8 bases and J by 4 bases, and 11 bases separated the two germline ends. Germline CDR1 and CDR2: SQVTM and ANQGSEA. The CDR3 consists of 11 residues. The CDR3 DNA sequence: TGCAGCTTCGCGACGAGCACTGAAGCTTTCTTT. Translation: CSFATSTEAFF.

This clonotype was detected a few times. This may come from a read error, since a much larger clone is one base off. This chain uses TRBV19 with TRBJ2-3; a weak D match, TRBD2 (5 bases). Germline-derived CDR1 and CDR2 are LNHDA and SQIVND (reference sequence). V shed 11 bases and J shed 3 bases, with 15 bases lying between them. This CDR3 comprises 13 residues. The CDR3 sequence is CAGIDRRTDTQYF. CDR3 in DNA: TGTGCCGGTATCGATAGGAGGACAGATACGCAGTATTTT.

This clonotype was counted once. A much more abundant neighbour one base away suggests this may be a read error. The V gene is TRBV20-1, the J gene TRBJ1-1; 8 bases align to TRBD1. CDR1 and CDR2 from the germline V gene are DFQATT and SNEGSKA (reference sequence). CDR3 length: 14 residues. The CDR3 DNA sequence: TGCAGTGCTTTTGATGGACAGGGCGACACTGTAGCTTTCTTT. Amino acid sequence: CSAFDGQGDTVAFF.